The clone carrying this TCR beta chain was detected only a few times. Its antigen remains unidentified. These data come from a study of post-analysis software for immune sequencing data. General study results and limits: Significantly lower normalized Chao1 diversity was found in patients with multiple sclerosis relative to controls. About five TRBV segments, including TRBV5-6, TRBV5-1 and TRBV20-1, were more frequent in patients than controls.

CDR3 length equals 14 residues. Germline V lookup: CDR1 SNHLY, CDR2 FYNNEI. Trimming took off 3 bases at V and 3 bases at J, with 12 bases between the two ends. Prepared TCR beta cDNA libraries contained unique molecular identifiers. TCRdb re-called the PCR reads with MiXCR, one entry per CDR3 protein. The sample lists roughly 600,000 distinct CDR3 sequences, roughly 47% occurring once. The chain has TRBV2 and TRBJ2-7, with no clear D. The sequence came from a girl aged 10 to 17 with multiple sclerosis. The specimen was blood. The CDR3 region has the DNA TGTGCCAGCAGTGAGCGGCAGAGAATCTACGAGCAGTACTTC. Translating gives CASSERQRIYEQYF.